Each of the 8 T cell receptor beta chains below was sequenced from the same sample in a study of blood T cell repertoires in COVID-19. Here immunoSEQ multiplex PCR was the method, and the copy in TCRdb shows in-frame clones only, minus some. The profile shows fewer than 400,000 clones, around 83% of them singletons. Sequenced sample: peripheral blood. The receptors come from a man aged 30-40 years with active or convalescent COVID-19.

V and J are TRBV7-2 and TRBJ1-3; D remains unclear. The V end was cut by 5 bases, the J end by 4 bases, with 12 bases between. This CDR3 contains 14 residues. The germline CDR1 and CDR2 sequences are SGHTA and FQGNSA. The CDR3, as DNA: TGTGCCAGCAGCCCTAGATTTCCGGGAAACACCATATATTTT. It specifies CASSPRFPGNTIYF. The complete variable domain, with remaining parts taken from reference TRBV7-2 and TRBJ1-3, reads GAGVSQSPSNKVTEKGKDVELRCDPISGHTALYWYRQSLGQGLEFLIYFQGNSAPDKSGLPSDRFSAERTGGSVSTLTIQRTQQEDSAVYLCASSPRFPGNTIYFGEGSWLTVV.

The chain combines TRBV7-2 with TRBJ1-1, with D perhaps matching TRBD1 (6 bases). Germline-derived CDR1 and CDR2 are SGHTA and FQGNSA. V was clipped by 3 bases and J by 5 bases, with 16 bases between them. The CDR3 covers 15 residues. CDR3 loop: CASSFVQGIWTEAFF. The CDR3 DNA reads TGTGCCAGCAGCTTTGTCCAGGGGATTTGGACTGAAGCTTTCTTT.

The CDR3, as DNA: TGTGCCAGCAGTTCCAGGGTAGGCGGCTATGGCTACACCTTC. Its protein product is CASSSRVGGYGYTF. The chain combines TRBV27 with TRBJ1-2, with D possibly matching TRBD1 (5 bases). This CDR3 has 14 amino acids. Trimming cost V 4 bases and J 4 bases, with 13 bases left between them. Per the germline V gene, CDR1 is MNHEY and CDR2 is SMNVEV (reference sequence).

In regard to this clone: In the same sample, other DNA sequences code for this CDR3. The V and J genes are TRBV18 and TRBJ1-1; 9 bases are shared with TRBD1. The germline V gene encodes CDR1 KGHSH and CDR2 LQKENI. CDR3 length: 14 amino acids. The junction had 1 base not matched to a gene; V was cut back by 4 bases and J by 1 base. CDR3 in DNA: TGTGCCAGCTCACAGGGACAGGGGAACACTGAAGCTTTCTTT. Its translation: CASSQGQGNTEAFF. Variable domain in full (rest from reference TRBV18 and TRBJ1-1): NAGVMQNPRHLVRRRGQEARLRCSPMKGHSHVYWYRQLPEEGLKFMVYLQKENIIDESGMPKERFSAEFPKEGPSILRIQQVVRGDSAAYFCASSQGQGNTEAFFGQGTRLTVV.

This clone has just a few counts. This chain links TRBV7-2 with TRBJ1-4, with D possibly TRBD1 on 5 matching bases. The germline V gene has CDR1 SGHTA and CDR2 FQGNSA. The CDR3 covers 13 residues. V lost 0 bases and J lost 9, with 8 bases in between. The CDR3 reads CASSLAGAKKLFF. In nucleotides, the CDR3 is TGTGCCAGCAGCTTAGCAGGGGCTAAAAAACTGTTTTTT.

V gene TRBV27 combines with J gene TRBJ2-7; 9 nucleotides agree with TRBD1. V shed 11 bases, J shed 4 bases, and the junction held 27 bases outside the gene matches. CDR1 is MNHEY and CDR2 is SMNVEV in the germline V gene (reference sequence). This CDR3 is built from 19 residues. The CDR3 is CAVRGSSRRGTGIFYEQYF. In DNA, the CDR3 is TGTGCCGTCAGGGGAAGTTCGCGACGTGGGACAGGGATTTTTTACGAGCAGTACTTC.

The genes are TRBV6-4 and TRBJ2-1; a weak D match, TRBD2 (5 bases). This CDR3 contains 16 residues. Germline CDR1 and CDR2: MRHNA and SNTAGT. Trimming took off 3 bases at V and 2 bases at J, with 14 bases between the two ends. DNA for the CDR3: TGTGCCAGCAGTGATCGAGTGATAGCGCCCTACAATGAGCAGTTCTTC. Amino acids: CASSDRVIAPYNEQFF.

The V gene is TRBV29-1, the J gene TRBJ2-2; D is perhaps TRBD1 (7 bases). The germline V gene has CDR1 SQVTM and CDR2 ANQGSEA. With 5 bases removed from V and 6 bases from J, the gap between germline ends came to 19 bases. The CDR3 extends over 15 amino acids. In DNA form, the CDR3 reads TGCAGCGTTACAGGGGACTCACTAGTGGCCGGGGAGCTGTTTTTT. Its translation: CSVTGDSLVAGELFF.